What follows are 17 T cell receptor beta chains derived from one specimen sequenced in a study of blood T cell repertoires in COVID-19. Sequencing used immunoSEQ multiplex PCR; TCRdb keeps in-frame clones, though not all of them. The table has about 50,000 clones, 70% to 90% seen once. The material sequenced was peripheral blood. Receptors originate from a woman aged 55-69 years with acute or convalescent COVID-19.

Here the CDR3 DNA reads TGTGCCAGTAGTCCACCAGGGGGCAATCAGCCCCAGCATTTT. Protein product: CASSPPGGNQPQHF. The V gene is TRBV19, the J gene TRBJ1-5, with a tentative D call TRBD1 (6 bases). The CDR3 length is 14 residues. Germline V gene lookup returns CDR1 LNHDA and CDR2 SQIVND (reference sequence). V dropped 5 bases and J dropped 2 bases, with 10 bases sitting between them.

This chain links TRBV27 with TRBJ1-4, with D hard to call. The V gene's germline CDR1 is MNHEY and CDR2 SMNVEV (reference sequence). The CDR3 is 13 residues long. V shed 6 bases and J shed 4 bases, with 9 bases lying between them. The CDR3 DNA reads TGTGCCAGCAGCCGCCGAGTTAATGAAAAACTGTTTTTT. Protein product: CASSRRVNEKLFF. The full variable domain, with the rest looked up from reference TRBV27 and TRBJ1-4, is EAQVTQNPRYLITVTGKKLTVTCSQNMNHEYMSWYRQDPGLGLRQIYYSMNVEVTDKGDVPEGYKVSRKEKRNFPLILESPSPNQTSLYFCASSRRVNEKLFFGSGTQLSVL.

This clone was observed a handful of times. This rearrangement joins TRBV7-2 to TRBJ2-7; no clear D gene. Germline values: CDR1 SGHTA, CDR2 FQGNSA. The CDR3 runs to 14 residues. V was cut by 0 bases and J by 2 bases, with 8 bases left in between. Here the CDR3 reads CASSLAPGTYEQYF. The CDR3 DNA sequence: TGTGCCAGCAGCTTAGCCCCAGGTACCTACGAGCAGTACTTC.

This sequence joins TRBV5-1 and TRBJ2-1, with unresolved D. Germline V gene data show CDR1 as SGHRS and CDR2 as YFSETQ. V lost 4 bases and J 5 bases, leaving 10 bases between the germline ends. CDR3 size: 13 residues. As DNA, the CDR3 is TGCGCCAGCAGCATGTATCTTGACAATGAGCAGTTCTTC. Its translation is CASSMYLDNEQFF. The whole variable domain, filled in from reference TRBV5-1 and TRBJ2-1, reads KAGVTQTPRYLIKTRGQQVTLSCSPISGHRSVSWYQQTPGQGLQFLFEYFSETQRNKGNFPGRFSGRQFSNSRSEMNVSTLELGDSALYLCASSMYLDNEQFFGPGTRLTVL.

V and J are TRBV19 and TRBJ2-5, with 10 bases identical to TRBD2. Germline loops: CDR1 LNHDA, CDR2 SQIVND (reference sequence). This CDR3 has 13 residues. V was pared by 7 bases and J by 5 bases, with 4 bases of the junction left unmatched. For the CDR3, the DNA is TGTGCCAGTAAGACTAGCGGGTCGGAGACCCAGTACTTC. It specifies CASKTSGSETQYF. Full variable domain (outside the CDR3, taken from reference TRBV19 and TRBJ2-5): DGGITQSPKYLFRKEGQNVTLSCEQNLNHDAMYWYRQDPGQGLRLIYYSQIVNDFQKGDIAEGYSVSREKKESFPLTVTSAQKNPTAFYLCASKTSGSETQYFGPGTRLLVL.

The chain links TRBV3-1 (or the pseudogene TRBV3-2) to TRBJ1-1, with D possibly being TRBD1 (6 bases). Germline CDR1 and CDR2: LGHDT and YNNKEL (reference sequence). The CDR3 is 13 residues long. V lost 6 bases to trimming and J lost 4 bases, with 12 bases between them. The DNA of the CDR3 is TGTGCCAGCAGTCTACAGGGCGGCACTGAAGCTTTCTTT. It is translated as CASSLQGGTEAFF.

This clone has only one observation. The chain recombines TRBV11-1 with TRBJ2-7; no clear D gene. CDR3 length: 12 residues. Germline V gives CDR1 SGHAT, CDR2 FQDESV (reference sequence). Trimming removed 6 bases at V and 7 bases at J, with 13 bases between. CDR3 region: CASSPNRREQYF. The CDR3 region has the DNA TGTGCCAGCAGTCCCAACAGAAGAGAGCAGTACTTC.

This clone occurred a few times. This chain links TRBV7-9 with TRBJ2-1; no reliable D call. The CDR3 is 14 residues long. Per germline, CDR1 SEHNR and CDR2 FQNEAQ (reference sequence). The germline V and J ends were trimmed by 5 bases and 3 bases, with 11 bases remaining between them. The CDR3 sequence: CASSELASYNEQFF. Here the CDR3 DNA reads TGTGCCAGCAGCGAATTGGCTAGCTACAATGAGCAGTTCTTC. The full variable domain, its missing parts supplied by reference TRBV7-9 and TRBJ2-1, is DTGVSQNPRHKITKRGQNVTFRCDPISEHNRLYWYRQTLGQGPEFLTYFQNEAQLEKSRLLSDRFSAERPKGSFSTLEIQRTEQGDSAMYLCASSELASYNEQFFGPGTRLTVL.

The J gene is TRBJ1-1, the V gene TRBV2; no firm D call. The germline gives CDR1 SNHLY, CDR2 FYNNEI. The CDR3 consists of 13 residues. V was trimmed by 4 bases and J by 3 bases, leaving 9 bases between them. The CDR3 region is CASSVQIDTEAFF. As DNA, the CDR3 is TGTGCCAGCAGTGTGCAGATCGACACTGAAGCTTTCTTT.

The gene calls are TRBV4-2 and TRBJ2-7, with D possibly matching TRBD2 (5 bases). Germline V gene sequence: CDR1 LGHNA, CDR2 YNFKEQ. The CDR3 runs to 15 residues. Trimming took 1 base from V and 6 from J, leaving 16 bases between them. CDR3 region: CASSQVAGQSGEQYF. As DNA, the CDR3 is TGTGCCAGCAGCCAAGTGGCGGGCCAAAGTGGCGAGCAGTACTTC.

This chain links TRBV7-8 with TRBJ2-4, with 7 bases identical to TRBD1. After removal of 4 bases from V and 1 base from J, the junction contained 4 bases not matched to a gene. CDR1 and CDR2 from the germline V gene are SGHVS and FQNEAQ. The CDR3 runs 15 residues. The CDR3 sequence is CASSSRTGAKNIQYF. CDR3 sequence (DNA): TGTGCCAGCAGCTCGAGGACAGGCGCCAAAAACATTCAGTACTTC.

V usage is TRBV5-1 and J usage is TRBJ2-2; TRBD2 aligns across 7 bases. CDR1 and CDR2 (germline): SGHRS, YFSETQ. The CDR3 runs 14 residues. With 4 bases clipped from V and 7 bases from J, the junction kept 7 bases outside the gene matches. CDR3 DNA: TGCGCCAGCAGCCTAACTAGCGAGGGCGGGGAGCTGTTTTTT. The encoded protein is CASSLTSEGGELFF.

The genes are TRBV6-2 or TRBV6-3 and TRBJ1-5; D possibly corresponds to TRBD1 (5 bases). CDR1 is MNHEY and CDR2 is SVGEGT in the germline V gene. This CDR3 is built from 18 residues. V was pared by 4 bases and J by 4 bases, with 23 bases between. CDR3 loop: CASSSNIGLRGSNQPQHF. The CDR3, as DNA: TGTGCCAGCAGTTCCAATATAGGCCTACGGGGGAGTAATCAGCCCCAGCATTTT.

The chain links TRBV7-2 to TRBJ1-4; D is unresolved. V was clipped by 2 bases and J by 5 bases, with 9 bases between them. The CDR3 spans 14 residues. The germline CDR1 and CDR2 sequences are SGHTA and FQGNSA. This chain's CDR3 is CASSLSSGNEKLFF. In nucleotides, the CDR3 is TGTGCCAGCAGCTTAAGCTCCGGGAATGAAAAACTGTTTTTT.

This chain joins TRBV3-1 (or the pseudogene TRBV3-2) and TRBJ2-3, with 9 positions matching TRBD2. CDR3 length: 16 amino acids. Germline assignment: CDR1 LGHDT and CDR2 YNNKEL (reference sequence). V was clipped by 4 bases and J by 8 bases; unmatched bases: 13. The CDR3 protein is CASSPREAGGESTQYF. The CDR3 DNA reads TGTGCCAGCAGCCCCCGGGAAGCGGGGGGCGAAAGTACGCAGTATTTT.

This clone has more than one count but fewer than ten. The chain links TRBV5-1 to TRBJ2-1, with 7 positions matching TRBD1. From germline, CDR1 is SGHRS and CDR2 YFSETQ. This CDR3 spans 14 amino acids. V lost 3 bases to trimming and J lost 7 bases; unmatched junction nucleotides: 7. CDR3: CASSSGQVGNEQFF. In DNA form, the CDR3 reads TGCGCCAGCAGCTCCGGACAGGTGGGGAATGAGCAGTTCTTC.

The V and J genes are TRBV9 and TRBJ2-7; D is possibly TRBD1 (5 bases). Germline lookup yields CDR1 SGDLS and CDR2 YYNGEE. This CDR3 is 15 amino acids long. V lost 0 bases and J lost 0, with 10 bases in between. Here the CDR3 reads CASSVAGARSYEQYF. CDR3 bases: TGTGCCAGCAGCGTAGCTGGGGCCCGCTCCTACGAGCAGTACTTC.